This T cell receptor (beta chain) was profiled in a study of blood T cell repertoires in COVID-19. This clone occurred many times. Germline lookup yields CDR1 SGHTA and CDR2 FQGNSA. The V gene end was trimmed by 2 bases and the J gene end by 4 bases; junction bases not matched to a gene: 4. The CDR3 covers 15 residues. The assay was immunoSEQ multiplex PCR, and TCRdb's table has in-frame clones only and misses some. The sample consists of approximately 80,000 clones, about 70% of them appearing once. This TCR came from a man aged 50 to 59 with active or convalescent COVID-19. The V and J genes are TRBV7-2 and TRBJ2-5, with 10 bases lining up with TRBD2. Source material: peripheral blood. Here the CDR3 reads CASSLSGGAGETQYF. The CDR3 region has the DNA TGTGCCAGCAGCTTAAGCGGGGGGGCAGGAGAGACCCAGTACTTC. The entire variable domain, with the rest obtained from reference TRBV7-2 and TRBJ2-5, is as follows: GAGVSQSPSNKVTEKGKDVELRCDPISGHTALYWYRQSLGQGLEFLIYFQGNSAPDKSGLPSDRFSAERTGGSVSTLTIQRTQQEDSAVYLCASSLSGGAGETQYFGPGTRLLVL.